This paragraph reports one T cell receptor beta chain. This entry is derived from a study of shared clonotypes between healthy human individuals. Donors were healthy HIV-negative adults without recently reported acute infections or vaccinations. Researchers partitioned CD4+ cells into CD45RA+ naive and CD45RA-negative memory subsets. Using around 180 ng DNA, roughly 33,000 T cell genomes, the sorted-subset replicate PCRs were run. Original analysis: ImmunoSEQ junction-only sequences lacked quality scores, so their filtering differed. Generated by immunoSEQ multiplex PCR, the TCRdb table keeps only in-frame clones and is missing some. The V and J calls and clone size are taken from that table; D and trimming were inferred from the DNA. Among about 1.5 million clones, around 98% were seen once, and the ten largest hold roughly 0.45%. This TCR was recovered from a man aged 30 to 39 in good health. The sample consisted of naive CD4+ T cells sorted from blood. Specified subset: CD45RA+ positively selected.

The CDR3 sequence is CASSSTSGNGNEQYF. In DNA form, the CDR3 reads TGTGCCAGCAGTTCTACTAGCGGGAATGGTAACGAGCAGTACTTC. The chain links TRBV2 to TRBJ2-7, with 10 bases fitting TRBD2. Germline CDR1 SNHLY, CDR2 FYNNEI. The CDR3 has 15 residues. V trimming: 5 bases; J trimming: 5 bases; junction bases outside the gene matches: 9. The full variable domain, completed using reference TRBV2 and TRBJ2-7, is EPEVTQTPSHQVTQMGQEVILRCVPISNHLYFYWYRQILGQKVEFLVSFYNNEISEKSEIFDDQFSVERPDGSNFTLKIRSTKLEDSAMYFCASSSTSGNGNEQYFGPGTRLTVT.